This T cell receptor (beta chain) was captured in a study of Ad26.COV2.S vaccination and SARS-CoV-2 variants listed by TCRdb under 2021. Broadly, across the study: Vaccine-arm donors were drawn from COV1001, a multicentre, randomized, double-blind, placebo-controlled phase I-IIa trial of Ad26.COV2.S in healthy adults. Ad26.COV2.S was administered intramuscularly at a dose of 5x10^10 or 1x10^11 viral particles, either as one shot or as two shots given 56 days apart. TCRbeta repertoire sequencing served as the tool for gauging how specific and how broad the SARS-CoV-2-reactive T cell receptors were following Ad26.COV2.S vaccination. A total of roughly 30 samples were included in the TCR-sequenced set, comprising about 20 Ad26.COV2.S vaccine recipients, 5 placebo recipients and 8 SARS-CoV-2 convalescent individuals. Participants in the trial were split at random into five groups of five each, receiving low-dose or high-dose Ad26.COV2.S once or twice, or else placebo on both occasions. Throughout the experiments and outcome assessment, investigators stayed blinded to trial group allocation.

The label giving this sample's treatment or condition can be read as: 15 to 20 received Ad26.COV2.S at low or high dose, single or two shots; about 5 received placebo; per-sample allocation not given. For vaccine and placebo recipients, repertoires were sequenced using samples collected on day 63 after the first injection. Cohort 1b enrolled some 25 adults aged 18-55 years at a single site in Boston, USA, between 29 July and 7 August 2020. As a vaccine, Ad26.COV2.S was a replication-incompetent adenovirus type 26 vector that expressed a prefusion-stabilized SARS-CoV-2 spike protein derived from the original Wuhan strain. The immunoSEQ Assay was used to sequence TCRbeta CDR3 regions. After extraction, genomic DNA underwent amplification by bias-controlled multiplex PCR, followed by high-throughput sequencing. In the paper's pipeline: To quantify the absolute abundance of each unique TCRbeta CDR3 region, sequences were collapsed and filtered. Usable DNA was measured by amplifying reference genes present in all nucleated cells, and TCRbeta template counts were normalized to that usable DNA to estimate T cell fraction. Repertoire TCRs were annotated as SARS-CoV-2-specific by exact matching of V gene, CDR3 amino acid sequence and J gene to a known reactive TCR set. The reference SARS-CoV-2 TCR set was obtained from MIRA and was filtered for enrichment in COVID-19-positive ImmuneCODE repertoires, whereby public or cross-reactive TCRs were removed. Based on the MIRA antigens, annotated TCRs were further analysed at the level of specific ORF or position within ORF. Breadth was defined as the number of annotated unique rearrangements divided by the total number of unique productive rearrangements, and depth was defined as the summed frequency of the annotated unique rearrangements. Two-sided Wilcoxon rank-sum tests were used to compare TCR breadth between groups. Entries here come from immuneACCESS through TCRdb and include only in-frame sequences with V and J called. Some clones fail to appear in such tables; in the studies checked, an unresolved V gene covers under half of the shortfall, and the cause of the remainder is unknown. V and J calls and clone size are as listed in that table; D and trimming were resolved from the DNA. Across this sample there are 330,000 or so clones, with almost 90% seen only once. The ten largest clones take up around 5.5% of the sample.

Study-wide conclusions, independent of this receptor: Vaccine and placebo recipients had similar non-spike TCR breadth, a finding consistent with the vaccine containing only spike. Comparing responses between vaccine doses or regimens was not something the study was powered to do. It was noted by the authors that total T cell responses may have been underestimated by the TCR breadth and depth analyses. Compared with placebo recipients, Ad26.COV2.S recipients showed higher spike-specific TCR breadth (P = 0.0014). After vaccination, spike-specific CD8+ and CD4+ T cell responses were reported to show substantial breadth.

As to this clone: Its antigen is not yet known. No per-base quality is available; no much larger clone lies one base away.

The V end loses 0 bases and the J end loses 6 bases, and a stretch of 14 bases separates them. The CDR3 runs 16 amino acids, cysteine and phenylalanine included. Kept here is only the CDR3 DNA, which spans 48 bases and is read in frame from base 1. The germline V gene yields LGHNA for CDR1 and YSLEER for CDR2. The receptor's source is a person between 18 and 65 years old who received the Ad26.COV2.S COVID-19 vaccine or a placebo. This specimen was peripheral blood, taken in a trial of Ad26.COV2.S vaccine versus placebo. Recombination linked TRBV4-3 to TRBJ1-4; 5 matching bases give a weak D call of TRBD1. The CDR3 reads CASSQDRRGEDEKLFF. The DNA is TGCGCCAGCAGCCAAGATAGGAGGGGCGAGGATGAAAAACTGTTTTTT.